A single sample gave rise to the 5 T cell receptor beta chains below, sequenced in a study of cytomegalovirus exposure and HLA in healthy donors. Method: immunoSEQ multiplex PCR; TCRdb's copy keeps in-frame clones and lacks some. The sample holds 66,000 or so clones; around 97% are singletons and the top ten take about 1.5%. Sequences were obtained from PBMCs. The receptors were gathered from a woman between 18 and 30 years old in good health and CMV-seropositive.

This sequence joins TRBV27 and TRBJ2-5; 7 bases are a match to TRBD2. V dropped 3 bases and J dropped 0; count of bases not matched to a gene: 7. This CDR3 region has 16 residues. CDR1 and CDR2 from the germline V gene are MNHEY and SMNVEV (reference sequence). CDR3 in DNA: TGTGCCAGCAGTTTGGGAGGGATCCCCTACCAAGAGACCCAGTACTTC. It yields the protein CASSLGGIPYQETQYF.

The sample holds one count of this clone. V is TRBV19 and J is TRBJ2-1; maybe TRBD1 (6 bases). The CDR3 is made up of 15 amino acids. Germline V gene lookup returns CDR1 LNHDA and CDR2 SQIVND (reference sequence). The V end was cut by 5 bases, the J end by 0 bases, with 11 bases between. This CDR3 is CASSPGQSSYNEQFF. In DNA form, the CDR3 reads TGTGCCAGTAGTCCCGGACAGAGCTCCTACAATGAGCAGTTCTTC.

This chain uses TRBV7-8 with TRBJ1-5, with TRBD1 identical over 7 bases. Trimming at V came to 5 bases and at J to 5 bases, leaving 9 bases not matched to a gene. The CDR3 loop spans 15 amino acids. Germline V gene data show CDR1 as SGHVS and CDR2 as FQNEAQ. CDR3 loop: CASSVGQLRDQPQHF. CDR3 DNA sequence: TGTGCCAGCAGCGTGGGACAGCTCCGAGATCAGCCCCAGCATTTT.

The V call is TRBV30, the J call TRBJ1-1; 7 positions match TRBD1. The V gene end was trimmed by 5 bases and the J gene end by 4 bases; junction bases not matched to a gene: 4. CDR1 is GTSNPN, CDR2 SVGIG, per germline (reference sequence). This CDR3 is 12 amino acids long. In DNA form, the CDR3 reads TGTGCCTGGCGGACAGGCTTCACTGAAGCTTTCTTT. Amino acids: CAWRTGFTEAFF. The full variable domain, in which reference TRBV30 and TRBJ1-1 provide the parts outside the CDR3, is SQTIHQWPATLVQPVGSPLSLECTVEGTSNPNLYWYRQAAGRGLQLLFYSVGIGQISSEVPQNLSASRPQDRQFILSSKKLLLSDSGFYLCAWRTGFTEAFFGQGTRLTVV.

CDR3 nucleotide sequence: TGTGCCAGCAGTTTAGGGACAGCAGACATTCAGTACTTC. This gives the protein CASSLGTADIQYF. V is TRBV28 and J is TRBJ2-4; 7 bases map to TRBD1. The CDR3 covers 13 residues. Germline-derived CDR1 and CDR2 are MDHEN and SYDVKM. V lost 2 bases, J lost 8 bases, and 3 bases stayed unmatched.